This TCR beta chain was captured by sequencing in a study of Graves' ophthalmopathy and Graves' hyperthyroidism. This clonotype showed up many times. Absence of ophthalmopathy within 18 months of follow-up defined stable hyperthyroidism. Thyroid ultrasound, orbital computed tomography, TRAb, serum thyroxine and clinical symptoms formed the basis of diagnosis. Germline V gene lookup returns CDR1 MDHEN and CDR2 SYDVKM. The V segment lost 1 base and the J segment 6 bases; nucleotides outside the gene matches: 9. This CDR3 comprises 16 residues. From RNA, the CDR3 regions of TCR beta chains were amplified and sequenced. First-round RT-PCR employed HTBI primers, with a second-round multiplex PCR after it. TCRdb re-called the multiplex PCR reads with MiXCR, one entry per CDR3 protein. The sample includes fewer than 650,000 distinct CDR3 sequences, about 20% of them seen just once.

The sequenced sample consisted of peripheral blood. This receptor was taken from a woman aged 18-30 years with stable Graves' hyperthyroidism. Some clones in this sample may be carry-over from other donors' samples. The rearrangement joins TRBV28 to TRBJ2-5; 9 positions agree with TRBD2. DNA of the CDR3: TGTGCCAGCAGTTTATTCGCGGGAGGGGCAACCAAGACCCAGTACTTC. Translation gives CASSLFAGGATKTQYF. The variable domain in full, with the rest retrieved from reference TRBV28 and TRBJ2-5, is DVKVTQSSRYLVKRTGEKVFLECVQDMDHENMFWYRQDPGLGLRLIYFSYDVKMKEKGDIPEGYSVSREKKERFSLILESASTNQTSMYLCASSLFAGGATKTQYFGPGTRLLVL.